This T cell receptor (beta chain) is from a study of shared clonotypes between healthy human individuals. General study findings and limits: The authors expected sequencing depth to affect clonotype sharing among donors.

Notes on this clone: The antigen is unknown. This same CDR3 is encoded by further DNA sequences in the sample.

In the naive CD8 group, cells lacked CD45RO and were positively selected for CCR7, so terminally differentiated effector memory CD45RA+ cells were left out. Sequencing used immunoSEQ multiplex PCR; TCRdb keeps in-frame clones, though not all of them. The sample consists of more than 2 million clones, about 93% of them appearing once. The CDR3 has 14 amino acids. The V gene end was trimmed by 3 bases and the J gene end by 2 bases; junction bases not matched to a gene: 3. Per the germline V gene, CDR1 is KGHSH and CDR2 is LQKENI. This clonotype was sampled from a man between 18 and 35 years old in good health. Some clones in this sample may be carry-over from other donors' samples. Sequencing was done on a sample of naive CD8+ T cells from PBMCs. The chain joins TRBV18 to TRBJ2-7; TRBD1 aligns across 8 bases. CDR3 DNA sequence: TGTGCCAGCTCACCCCAGGACAGGGCCTACGAGCAGTACTTC. The encoded protein is CASSPQDRAYEQYF. Looking up the rest from reference TRBV18 and TRBJ2-7 gives the full variable domain: NAGVMQNPRHLVRRRGQEARLRCSPMKGHSHVYWYRQLPEEGLKFMVYLQKENIIDESGMPKERFSAEFPKEGPSILRIQQVVRGDSAAYFCASSPQDRAYEQYFGPGTRLTVT.